This TCR beta chain comes out of a study of cytomegalovirus exposure and HLA in healthy donors. Study in general: HLA-typed donors were the source of about 85 million unique TCRs, which an early data release held. The study's findings and limits: A later analysis appeared to link common viral pathogens to several of the most significant clusters.

This CDR3 is built from 13 residues. CDR1 MGHDK and CDR2 SYGVNS come from the germline V gene. The J segment lost 4 bases and the V segment lost 6 bases, leaving 5 bases of the junction unmatched. The table lists this clone with a few counts. Its antigen is undetermined. PCR was performed using 60 Vbeta and 13 Jbeta primers. Clones were sequenced by immunoSEQ multiplex PCR, and TCRdb holds only the in-frame ones, with some missing. The data contain around 210,000 clones, 82% of them singletons. Healthy donors of bone marrow made up the group. This TCR was sampled from a woman between 40 and 55 years old in good health and CMV-seronegative. The chain is built from TRBV25-1 and TRBJ1-2; 7 nucleotides agree with TRBD1. The source material was PBMCs. Written as DNA, the CDR3 is TGTGCCAGCAGCCGGACAGGAACCTATGGCTACACCTTC. Translated, it gives CASSRTGTYGYTF.